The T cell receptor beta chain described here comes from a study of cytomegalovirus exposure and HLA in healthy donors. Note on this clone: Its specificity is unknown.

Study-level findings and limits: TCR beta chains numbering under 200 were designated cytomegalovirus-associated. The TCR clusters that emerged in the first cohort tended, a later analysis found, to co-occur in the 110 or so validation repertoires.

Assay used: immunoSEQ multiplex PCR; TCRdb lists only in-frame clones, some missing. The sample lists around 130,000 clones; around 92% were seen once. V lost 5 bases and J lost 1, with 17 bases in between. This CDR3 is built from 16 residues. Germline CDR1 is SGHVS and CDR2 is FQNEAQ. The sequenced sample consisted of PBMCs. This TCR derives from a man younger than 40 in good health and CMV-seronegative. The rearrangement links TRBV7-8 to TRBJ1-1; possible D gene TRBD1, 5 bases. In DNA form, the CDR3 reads TGTGCCAGCAGCCAAGGCAGGGATGGTGGGAACACTGAAGCTTTCTTT. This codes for CASSQGRDGGNTEAFF.